Listed below are T cell receptor beta chains from one sample, sequenced in a study of blood T cells in healthy people across ages. TCRdb fed the 5' RACE reads into MiXCR, producing one record per CDR3 protein. The sample holds 1,800,000 or so distinct CDR3 sequences, roughly two fifths seen once. Sequenced sample: blood. The receptors stem from a human donor in good health. Each CDR3 is given with its conserved first and last residue. A D gene is named only where the DNA matches it firmly. Rows may omit the clone size; those that give it use once, few, many or a size class.

d_call j_call v_call clone_size cdr3_aa cdr3_nt
. TRBJ2-1 TRBV7-2 . CASSLVKYNEQFF TGTGCCAGCAGCTTAGTGAAGTACAATGAGCAGTTCTTC
TRBD1 TRBJ2-1 TRBV5-1 . CASSQGQGAFQFF TGCGCCAGCAGCCAGGGACAGGGGGCTTTTCAGTTCTTC
TRBD2 TRBJ2-7 TRBV15 . CATSRDRRGGADEQYF TGTGCCACCAGCAGAGATCGACGGGGGGGGGCTGATGAGCAGTACTTC
. TRBJ2-1 TRBV12-3/TRBV12-4 . CASSYNTRQFF TGTGCCAGCAGTTACAACACTCGGCAGTTCTTC
TRBD1 TRBJ1-1 TRBV6-2/TRBV6-3 few CASSYRGTAGNTEAFF TGTGCCAGCAGTTACCGTGGGACAGCAGGGAACACTGAAGCTTTCTTT
TRBD1 TRBJ1-2 TRBV7-9 once CASSPPTGAFGYTF TGTGCCAGCAGCCCCCCTACAGGGGCCTTTGGCTACACCTTC
TRBD1 TRBJ1-1 TRBV12-3/TRBV12-4 few CASSTGTGVAEAFF TGTGCCAGCAGTACAGGGACAGGGGTGGCTGAAGCTTTCTTT
TRBD1 TRBJ1-2 TRBV9 . CASSSLGQGTSYGYTF TGTGCCAGCAGCTCTCTGGGACAGGGGACCTCCTATGGCTACACCTTC
. TRBJ1-2 TRBV5-1 few CASSLAGQSGSPGYTF TGCGCCAGCAGCTTGGCCGGGCAGTCCGGTTCTCCTGGCTACACCTTC
TRBD1 TRBJ2-5 TRBV4-3 . CASSQEFVGTGGMETQYF TGCGCCAGCAGCCAAGAATTCGTAGGGACAGGGGGCATGGAGACCCAGTACTTC
. TRBJ1-4 TRBV6-1 . CASKGNEKLFF TGTGCCAGCAAGGGAAATGAAAAACTGTTTTTT
. TRBJ1-2 TRBV7-9 . CASTGPKQSVDGYTF TGTGCCAGCACCGGGCCGAAACAGTCGGTCGATGGCTACACCTTC
. TRBJ2-4 TRBV4-2 few CASSQDSPGWSTEKNIQYF TGTGCCAGCAGCCAAGATTCGCCGGGGTGGTCGACGGAGAAAAACATTCAGTACTTC
TRBD1 TRBJ1-1 TRBV7-2 . CASSYHTGVNTEAFF TGTGCCAGCAGCTACCATACAGGGGTGAACACTGAAGCTTTCTTT
. TRBJ2-1 TRBV13 few CASSFSRGVGNEQFF TGTGCCAGCAGCTTTTCCAGGGGGGTTGGCAATGAGCAGTTCTTC
. TRBJ2-7 TRBV4-1 few CASSQEVPGHFYEQYF TGCGCCAGCAGCCAAGAAGTCCCAGGTCACTTCTACGAGCAGTACTTC
. TRBJ1-5 TRBV6-1 . CASSEGLGHGNQPQHF TGTGCCAGCAGTGAAGGTTTGGGGCACGGAAATCAGCCCCAGCATTTT
. TRBJ2-3 TRBV5-1 . CASSPTGYPTDTQYF TGCGCCAGCAGCCCTACCGGTTATCCGACAGATACGCAGTATTTT
. TRBJ2-7 TRBV12-3/TRBV12-4 few CASSLFGAGREQYF TGTGCCAGCAGTTTATTTGGGGCAGGGCGCGAGCAGTACTTC
TRBD1 TRBJ1-1 TRBV29-1 . CSVPAGGEAFF TGCAGCGTTCCGGCAGGGGGTGAGGCTTTCTTT
. TRBJ2-5 TRBV5-1 . CASSFGQREETQYF TGCGCCAGCAGCTTTGGACAGAGAGAAGAGACCCAGTACTTC
TRBD1 TRBJ1-4 TRBV5-5 few CASSPTGTAYEKLFF TGTGCCAGCAGCCCGACCGGGACAGCATATGAAAAACTGTTTTTT
. TRBJ1-1 TRBV29-1 . CSVEVRGQGLTEAFF TGCAGCGTTGAAGTGAGGGGCCAGGGGCTCACTGAAGCTTTCTTT
. TRBJ2-7 TRBV6-2/TRBV6-3 few CGTALTIHYEQYF TGTGGGACAGCCCTAACCATCCACTACGAGCAGTACTTC
. TRBJ2-7 TRBV20-1 . CSANDRVYEQYF TGCAGTGCCAACGACAGAGTCTACGAGCAGTACTTC
. TRBJ1-2 TRBV9 few CASSDRANYGYTF TGTGCCAGCAGCGACCGGGCTAACTATGGCTACACCTTC
. TRBJ2-7 TRBV18 many CASSPDSTYEQYF TGTGCCAGCAGCCCTGACAGTACCTACGAGCAGTACTTC
TRBD2 TRBJ2-5 TRBV6-2/TRBV6-3 few CASSYGLRSSGNQETQYF TGTGCCAGCAGTTACGGGCTGAGGTCTAGCGGCAACCAAGAGACCCAGTACTTC